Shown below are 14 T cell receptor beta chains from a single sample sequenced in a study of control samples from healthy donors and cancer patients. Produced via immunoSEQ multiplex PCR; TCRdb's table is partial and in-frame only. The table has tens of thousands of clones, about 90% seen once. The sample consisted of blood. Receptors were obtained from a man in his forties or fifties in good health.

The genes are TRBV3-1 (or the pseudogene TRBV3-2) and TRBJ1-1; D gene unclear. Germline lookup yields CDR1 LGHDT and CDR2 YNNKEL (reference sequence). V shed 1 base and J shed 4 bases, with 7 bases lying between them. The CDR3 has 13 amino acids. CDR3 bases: TGTGCCAGCAGCCAAGTCGGTATCACTGAAGCTTTCTTT. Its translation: CASSQVGITEAFF.

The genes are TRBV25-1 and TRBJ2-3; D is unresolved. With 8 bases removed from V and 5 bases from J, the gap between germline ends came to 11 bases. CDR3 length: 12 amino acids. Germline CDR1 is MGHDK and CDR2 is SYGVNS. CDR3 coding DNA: TGTGCCAGCGGCAAAGTTAAAGATACGCAGTATTTT. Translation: CASGKVKDTQYF.

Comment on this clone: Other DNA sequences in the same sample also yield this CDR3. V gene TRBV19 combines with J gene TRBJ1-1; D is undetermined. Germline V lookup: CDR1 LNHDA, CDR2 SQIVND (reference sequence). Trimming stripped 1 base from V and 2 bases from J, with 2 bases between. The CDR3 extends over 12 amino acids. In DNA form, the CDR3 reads TGTGCCAGTAGTATAGGTAACACTGAAGCTTTCTTT. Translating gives CASSIGNTEAFF.

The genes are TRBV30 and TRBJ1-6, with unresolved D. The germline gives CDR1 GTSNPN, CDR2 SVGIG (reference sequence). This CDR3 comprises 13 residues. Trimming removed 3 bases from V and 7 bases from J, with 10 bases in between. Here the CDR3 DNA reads TGTGCCTGGAGCGGGGATGGGAATTCACCCCTCCACTTT. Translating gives CAWSGDGNSPLHF.

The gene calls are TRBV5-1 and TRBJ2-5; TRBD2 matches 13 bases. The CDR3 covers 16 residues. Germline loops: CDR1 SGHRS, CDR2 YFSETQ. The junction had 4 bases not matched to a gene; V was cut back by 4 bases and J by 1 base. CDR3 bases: TGCGCCAGCAGCGGGGGACTAGCGGGATTCCAAGAGACCCAGTACTTC. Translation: CASSGGLAGFQETQYF.

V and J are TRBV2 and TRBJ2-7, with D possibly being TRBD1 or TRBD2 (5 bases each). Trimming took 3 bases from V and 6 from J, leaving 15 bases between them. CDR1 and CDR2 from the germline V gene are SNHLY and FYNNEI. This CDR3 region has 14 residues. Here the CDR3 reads CASSEGDRRIEQYF. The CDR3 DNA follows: TGTGCCAGCAGTGAGGGAGACAGACGGATCGAGCAGTACTTC.

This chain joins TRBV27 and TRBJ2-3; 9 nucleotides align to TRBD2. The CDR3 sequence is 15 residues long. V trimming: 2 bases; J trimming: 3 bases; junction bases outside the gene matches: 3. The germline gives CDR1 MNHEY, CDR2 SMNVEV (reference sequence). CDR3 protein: CASSLTSGGTDTQYF. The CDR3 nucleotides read TGTGCCAGCAGTTTAACGAGCGGGGGGACAGATACGCAGTATTTT.

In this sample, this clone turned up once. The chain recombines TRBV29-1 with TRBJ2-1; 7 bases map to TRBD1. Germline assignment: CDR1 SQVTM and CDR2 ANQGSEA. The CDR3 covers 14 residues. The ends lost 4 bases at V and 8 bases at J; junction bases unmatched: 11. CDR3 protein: CSVVRQGARDEQFF. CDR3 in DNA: TGCAGCGTTGTAAGACAGGGCGCCAGGGATGAGCAGTTCTTC.

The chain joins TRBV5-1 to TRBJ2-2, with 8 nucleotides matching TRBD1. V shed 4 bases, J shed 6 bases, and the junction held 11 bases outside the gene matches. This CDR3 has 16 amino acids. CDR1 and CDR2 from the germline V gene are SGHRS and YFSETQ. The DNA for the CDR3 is TGCGCCAGCAGCCCGGCCCCAAGACAGGGGTCCGGGGAGCTGTTTTTT. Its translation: CASSPAPRQGSGELFF.

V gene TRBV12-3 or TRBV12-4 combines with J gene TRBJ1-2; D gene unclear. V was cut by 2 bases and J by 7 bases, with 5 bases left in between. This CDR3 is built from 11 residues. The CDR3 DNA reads TGTGCCAGCAGTTTAAAGGCTGGCTACACCTTC. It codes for CASSLKAGYTF.

The CDR3 is CASSYRGGGYTPLHF. The CDR3 nucleotides read TGTGCCAGCAGTTACAGGGGCGGAGGGTATACACCCCTCCACTTT. The chain joins TRBV6-5 to TRBJ1-6; the D gene is possibly TRBD1 (5 bases). Germline V gene data show CDR1 as MNHEY and CDR2 as SVGAGI. Between the trimmed V and J ends, which lost 2 bases and 11 bases, there was a span of 16 bases. The CDR3 runs to 15 residues.

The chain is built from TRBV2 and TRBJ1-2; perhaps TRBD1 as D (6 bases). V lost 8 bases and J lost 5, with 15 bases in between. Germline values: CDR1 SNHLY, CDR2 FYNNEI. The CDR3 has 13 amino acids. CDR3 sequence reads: CASLGQKMYGYTF. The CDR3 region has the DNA TGTGCCAGCCTTGGACAGAAAATGTATGGCTACACCTTC.

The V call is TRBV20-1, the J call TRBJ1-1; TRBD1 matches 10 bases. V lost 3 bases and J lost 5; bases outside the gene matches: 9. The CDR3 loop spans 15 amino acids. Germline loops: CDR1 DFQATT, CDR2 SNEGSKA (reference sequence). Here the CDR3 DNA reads TGCAGTGCTAGTCCCCGGACAGGGGGAGTAACTGAAGCTTTCTTT. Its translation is CSASPRTGGVTEAFF.

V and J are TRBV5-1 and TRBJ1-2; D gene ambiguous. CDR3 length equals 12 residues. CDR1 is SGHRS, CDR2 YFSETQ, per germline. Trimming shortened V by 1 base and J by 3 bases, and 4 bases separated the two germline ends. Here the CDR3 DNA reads TGCGCCAGCAGCTTGACAGACTATGGCTACACCTTC. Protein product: CASSLTDYGYTF.